This section outlines one T cell receptor (beta chain) sequence together with its context. The antigen is undetermined. The treatment was: about 20 received Ad26.COV2.S at low or high dose, single or two shots; several received placebo; per-sample allocation not given. It was on day 63 after the first vaccine or placebo injection that samples were taken. The vaccine delivered Wuhan-strain SARS-CoV-2 spike through an Ad26 vector. The repertoire was sequenced with immunoSEQ multiplex PCR; TCRdb's copy has only in-frame clones and lacks some. Here the sample spans some 460,000 clones, around 89% being singletons. This sample is drawn from a study of Ad26.COV2.S vaccination and SARS-CoV-2 variants. Study information: Donor had been placed in the Ad26.COV2.S arm of the COV1001 trial. Ad26.COV2.S, an intramuscular injection, was given once or twice 56 days apart. Study-level findings and limits: Quantification of TCR breadth and depth may have yielded underestimates of total T cell responses.

Deletions cut 5 bases from V and 4 bases from J, with 17 bases between. Germline V CDR1 and CDR2: LNHDA, SQIVND (reference sequence). The CDR3 contains 15 residues. The sequencing used peripheral blood, collected in a trial of Ad26.COV2.S vaccine versus placebo. The clonotype originates from a person aged 18-60 years who received the Ad26.COV2.S COVID-19 vaccine or a placebo. The rearrangement links TRBV19 to TRBJ1-2, with D tentatively TRBD1 (5 bases). CDR3 sequence (DNA): TGTGCCAGTAGTGCCTCGACAGCCAGGATCTATGGCTACACCTTC. Its translation: CASSASTARIYGYTF.